This T cell receptor (beta chain) was obtained from a study of T cells after yellow fever vaccination. The sample holds a few counts of this clonotype. Its target is not known. Study-level points and caveats: Secondary responses were weaker yet peaked faster, day 5 versus 15.

5'RACE template switching produced TCR cDNA carrying a universal primer site and UMIs. One entry per CDR3 protein results from TCRdb running MiXCR on the 5' RACE reads. The data show 500,000 to 650,000 distinct CDR3 sequences, 10% to 15% seen once. The germline CDR1 and CDR2 sequences are MDHEN and SYDVKM. CDR3 length equals 12 residues. V was cut by 10 bases and J by 6 bases, with 15 bases left in between. The specimen was PBMCs, collected on the day of the yellow fever booster vaccination. The chain has TRBV28 and TRBJ1-2; D remains ambiguous. This receptor was taken from a man aged 30 to 45 who received the YFV17D yellow fever vaccine. CDR3 residues: CATQSAVDGYTF. The CDR3 DNA sequence: TGTGCCACCCAATCCGCGGTTGATGGCTACACCTTC.